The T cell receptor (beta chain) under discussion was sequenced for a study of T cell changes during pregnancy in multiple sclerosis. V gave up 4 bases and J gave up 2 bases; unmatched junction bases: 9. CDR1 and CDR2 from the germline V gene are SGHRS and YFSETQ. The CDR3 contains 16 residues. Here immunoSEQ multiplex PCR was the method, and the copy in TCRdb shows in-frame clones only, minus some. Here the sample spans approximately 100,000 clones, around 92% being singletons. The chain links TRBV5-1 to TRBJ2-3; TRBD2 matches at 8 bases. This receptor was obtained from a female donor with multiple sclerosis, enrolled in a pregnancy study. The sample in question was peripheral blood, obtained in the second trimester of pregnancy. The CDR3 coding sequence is TGCGCCAGCAGCCCGAGTAGCGGGGCGGTCACAGATACGCAGTATTTT. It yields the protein CASSPSSGAVTDTQYF. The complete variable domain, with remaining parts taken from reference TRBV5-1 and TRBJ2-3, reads KAGVTQTPRYLIKTRGQQVTLSCSPISGHRSVSWYQQTPGQGLQFLFEYFSETQRNKGNFPGRFSGRQFSNSRSEMNVSTLELGDSALYLCASSPSSGAVTDTQYFGPGTRLTVL.